This T cell receptor (beta chain) was found in a study of blood T cell repertoires in COVID-19. Study in general: Acute-phase and convalescent COVID-19 samples originated in the United States, Italy and Spain.

This CDR3 has 13 amino acids. The V gene's germline CDR1 is SNHLY and CDR2 FYNNEI. With 4 bases removed from V and 2 bases from J, the gap between germline ends came to 8 bases. Libraries were prepared by immunoSEQ multiplex PCR; TCRdb keeps only in-frame clonotypes and omits some of them. The sample contains 25,000 or so clones, around 90% of which appear only once. The sequence was collected from a human donor in a cohort sampled during active COVID-19. The sequenced sample consisted of peripheral blood. This chain connects TRBV2 to TRBJ2-5; D gene unclear. In DNA, the CDR3 is TGTGCCAGCAGTGGGGCCAGACAAGAGACCCAGTACTTC. It encodes CASSGARQETQYF.